This T cell receptor (beta chain) was sequenced in a study of CD8+CD57+ T cells in acquired aplastic anemia. About the study: Sequencing produced an average of about 9.8 million reads per healthy donor for CD4+ cells.

Study-level results: Patients and controls were found to share twenty-nine CD8+ CDR3 sequences.

This CDR3 is 13 amino acids long. V was cut by 5 bases and J by 7 bases, with 11 bases left in between. The germline gives CDR1 SNHLY, CDR2 FYNNEI. This clonotype occurred many times. The antigen is undetermined. For CDR3 and TCR beta VDJ profiling, genomic DNA was the template used. Via MiXCR, TCRdb re-called the reads, giving one row per CDR3 protein. The table has 68,000 or so distinct CDR3 sequences, almost 55% seen once. The receptor comes from a human donor in good health, serving as a control. This rearrangement joins TRBV2 to TRBJ1-4; tentative D call: TRBD1 (5 bases). The sequenced sample consisted of sorted CD4+, CD8+, or CD8+CD57+ T cells (not recorded which) from PBMCs. The CDR3, as DNA: TGTGCCAGCAGTATCGCGACAGCTGAAAAACTGTTTTTT. As protein: CASSIATAEKLFF.